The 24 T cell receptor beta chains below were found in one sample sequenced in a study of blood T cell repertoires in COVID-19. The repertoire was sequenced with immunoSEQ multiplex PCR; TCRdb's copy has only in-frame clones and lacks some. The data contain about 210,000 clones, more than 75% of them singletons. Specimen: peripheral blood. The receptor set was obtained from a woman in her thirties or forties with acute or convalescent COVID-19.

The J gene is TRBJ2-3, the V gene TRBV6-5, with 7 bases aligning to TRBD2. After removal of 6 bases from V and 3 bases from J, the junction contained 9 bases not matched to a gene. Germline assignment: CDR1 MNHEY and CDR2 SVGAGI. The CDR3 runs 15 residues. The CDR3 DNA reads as TGTGCCAGCAGGATCGGGAGGTTTGGTACAGATACGCAGTATTTT. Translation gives CASRIGRFGTDTQYF.

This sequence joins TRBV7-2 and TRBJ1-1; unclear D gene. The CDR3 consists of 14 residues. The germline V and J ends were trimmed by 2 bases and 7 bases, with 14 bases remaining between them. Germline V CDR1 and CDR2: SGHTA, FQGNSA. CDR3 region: CASSLSGRLHEAFF. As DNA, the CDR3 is TGTGCCAGCAGCTTATCGGGAAGGCTCCATGAAGCTTTCTTT. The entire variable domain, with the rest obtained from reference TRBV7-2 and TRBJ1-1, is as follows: GAGVSQSPSNKVTEKGKDVELRCDPISGHTALYWYRQSLGQGLEFLIYFQGNSAPDKSGLPSDRFSAERTGGSVSTLTIQRTQQEDSAVYLCASSLSGRLHEAFFGQGTRLTVV.

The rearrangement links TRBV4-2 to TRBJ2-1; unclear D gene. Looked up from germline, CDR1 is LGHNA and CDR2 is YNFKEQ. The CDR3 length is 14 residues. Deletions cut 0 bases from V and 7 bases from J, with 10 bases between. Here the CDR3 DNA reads TGTGCCAGCAGCCAAGATCAGTTGAAGAATGAGCAGTTCTTC. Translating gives CASSQDQLKNEQFF.

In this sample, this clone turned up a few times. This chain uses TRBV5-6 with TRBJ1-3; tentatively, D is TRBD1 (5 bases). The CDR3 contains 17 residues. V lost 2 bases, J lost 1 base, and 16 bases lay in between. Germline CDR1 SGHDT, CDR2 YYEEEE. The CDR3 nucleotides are TGTGCCAGCAGCTTTTTCCGCAGGGTTAAATCTGGAAACACCATATATTTT. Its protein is CASSFFRRVKSGNTIYF.

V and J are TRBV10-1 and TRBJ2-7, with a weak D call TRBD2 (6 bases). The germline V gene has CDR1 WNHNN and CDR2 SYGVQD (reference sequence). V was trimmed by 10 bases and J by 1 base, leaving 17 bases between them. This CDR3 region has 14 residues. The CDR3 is CATPASGTSYEQYF. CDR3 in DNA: TGCGCCACCCCGGCGTCGGGGACTTCCTACGAGCAGTACTTC.

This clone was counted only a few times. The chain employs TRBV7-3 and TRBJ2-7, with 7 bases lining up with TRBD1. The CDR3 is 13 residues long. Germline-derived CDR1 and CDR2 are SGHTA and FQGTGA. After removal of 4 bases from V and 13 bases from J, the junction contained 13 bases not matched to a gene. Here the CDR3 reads CASSSHPGQSRYF. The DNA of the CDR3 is TGTGCCAGCAGCTCGCACCCGGGACAGTCGCGTTACTTC.

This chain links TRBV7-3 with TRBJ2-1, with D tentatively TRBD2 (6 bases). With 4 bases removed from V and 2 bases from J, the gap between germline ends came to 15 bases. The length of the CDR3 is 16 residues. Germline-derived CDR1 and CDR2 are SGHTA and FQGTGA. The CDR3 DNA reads TGTGCCAGCAGCTCCGGTCGGCGGGGCACCTACAATGAGCAGTTCTTC. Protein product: CASSSGRRGTYNEQFF. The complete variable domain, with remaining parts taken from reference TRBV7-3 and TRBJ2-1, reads GAGVSQTPSNKVTEKGKYVELRCDPISGHTALYWYRQSLGQGPEFLIYFQGTGAADDSGLPNDRFFAVRPEGSVSTLKIQRTERGDSAVYLCASSSGRRGTYNEQFFGPGTRLTVL.

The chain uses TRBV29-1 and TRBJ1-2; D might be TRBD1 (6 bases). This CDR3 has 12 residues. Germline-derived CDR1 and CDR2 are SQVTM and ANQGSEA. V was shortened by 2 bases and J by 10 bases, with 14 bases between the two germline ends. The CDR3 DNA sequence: TGCAGCGTTGAAAGACAGGTCCAGGACTACACCTTC. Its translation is CSVERQVQDYTF.

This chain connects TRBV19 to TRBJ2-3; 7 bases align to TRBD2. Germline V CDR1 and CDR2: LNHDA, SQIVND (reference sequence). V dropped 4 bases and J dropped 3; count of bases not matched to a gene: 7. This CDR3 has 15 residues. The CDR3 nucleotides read TGTGCCAGTAGTACAGGGACTATCTCTACAGATACGCAGTATTTT. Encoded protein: CASSTGTISTDTQYF. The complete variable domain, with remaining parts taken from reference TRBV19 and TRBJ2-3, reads DGGITQSPKYLFRKEGQNVTLSCEQNLNHDAMYWYRQDPGQGLRLIYYSQIVNDFQKGDIAEGYSVSREKKESFPLTVTSAQKNPTAFYLCASSTGTISTDTQYFGPGTRLTVL.

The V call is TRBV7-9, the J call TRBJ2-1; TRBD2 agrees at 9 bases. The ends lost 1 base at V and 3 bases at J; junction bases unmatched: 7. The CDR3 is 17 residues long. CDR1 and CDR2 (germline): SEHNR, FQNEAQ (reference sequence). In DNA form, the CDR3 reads TGTGCCAGCAGCTTAGTCGGGCTAGCGGGGCTCTACAATGAGCAGTTCTTC. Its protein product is CASSLVGLAGLYNEQFF.

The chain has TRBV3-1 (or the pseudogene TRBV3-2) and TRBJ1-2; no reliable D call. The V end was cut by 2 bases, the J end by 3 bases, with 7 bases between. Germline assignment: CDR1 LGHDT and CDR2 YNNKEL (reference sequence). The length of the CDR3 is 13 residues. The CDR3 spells CASSQRGYYGYTF. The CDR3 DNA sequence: TGTGCCAGCAGCCAACGGGGATACTATGGCTACACCTTC.

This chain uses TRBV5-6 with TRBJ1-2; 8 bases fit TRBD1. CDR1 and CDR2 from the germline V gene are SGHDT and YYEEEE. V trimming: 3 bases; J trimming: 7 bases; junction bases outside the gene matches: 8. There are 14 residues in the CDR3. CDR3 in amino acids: CASSSRGLVPGYTF. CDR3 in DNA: TGTGCCAGCAGCTCCAGGGGGCTCGTTCCTGGCTACACCTTC.

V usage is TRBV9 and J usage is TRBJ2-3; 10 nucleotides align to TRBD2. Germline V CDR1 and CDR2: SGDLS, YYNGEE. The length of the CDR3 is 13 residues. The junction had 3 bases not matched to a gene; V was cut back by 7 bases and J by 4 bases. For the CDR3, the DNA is TGTGCCAGCGGTGGACTAGCGGCAGATACGCAGTATTTT. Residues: CASGGLAADTQYF.

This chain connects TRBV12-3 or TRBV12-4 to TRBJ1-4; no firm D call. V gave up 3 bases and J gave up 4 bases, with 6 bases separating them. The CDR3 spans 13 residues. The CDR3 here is CASSFVYNEKLFF. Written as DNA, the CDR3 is TGTGCCAGCAGTTTCGTGTATAATGAAAAACTGTTTTTT.

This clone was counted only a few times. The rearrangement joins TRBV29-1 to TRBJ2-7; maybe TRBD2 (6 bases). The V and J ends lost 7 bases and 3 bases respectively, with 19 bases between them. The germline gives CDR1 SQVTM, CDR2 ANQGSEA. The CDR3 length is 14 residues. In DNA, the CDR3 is TGCAGCGCCGTATCTGGAGGGGTGGGCTACGAGCAGTACTTC. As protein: CSAVSGGVGYEQYF.

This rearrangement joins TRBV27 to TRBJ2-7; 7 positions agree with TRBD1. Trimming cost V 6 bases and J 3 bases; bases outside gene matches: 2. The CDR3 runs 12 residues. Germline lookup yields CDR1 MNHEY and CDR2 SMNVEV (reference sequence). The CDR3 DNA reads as TGTGCCAGCAGGGACAGGATCTACGAGCAGTACTTC. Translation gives CASRDRIYEQYF.

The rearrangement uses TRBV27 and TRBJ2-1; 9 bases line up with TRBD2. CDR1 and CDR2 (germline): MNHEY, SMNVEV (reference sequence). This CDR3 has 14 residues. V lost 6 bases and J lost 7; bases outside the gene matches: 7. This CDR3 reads CASRRAGGTNEQFF. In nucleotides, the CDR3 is TGTGCCAGCAGAAGGGCGGGGGGGACTAATGAGCAGTTCTTC.

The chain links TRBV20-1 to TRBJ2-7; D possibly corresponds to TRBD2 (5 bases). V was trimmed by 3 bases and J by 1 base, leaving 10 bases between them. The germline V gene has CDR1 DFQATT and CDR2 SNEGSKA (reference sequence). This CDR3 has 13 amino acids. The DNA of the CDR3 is TGCAGTGCTAGTTTCGGGGTTTCCTACGAGCAGTACTTC. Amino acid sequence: CSASFGVSYEQYF.

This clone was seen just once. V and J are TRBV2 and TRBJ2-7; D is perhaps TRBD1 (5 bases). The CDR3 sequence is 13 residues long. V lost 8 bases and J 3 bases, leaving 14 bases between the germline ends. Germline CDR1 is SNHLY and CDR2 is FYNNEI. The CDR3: CASLNGHFYEQYF. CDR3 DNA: TGTGCCAGCCTTAACGGACATTTCTACGAGCAGTACTTC.

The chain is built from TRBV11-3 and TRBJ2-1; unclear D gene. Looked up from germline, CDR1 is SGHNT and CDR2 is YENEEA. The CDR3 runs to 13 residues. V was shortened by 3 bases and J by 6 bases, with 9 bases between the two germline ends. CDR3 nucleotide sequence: TGTGCCAGCAGCTTGAGCCCAACCAATGAGCAGTTCTTC. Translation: CASSLSPTNEQFF.

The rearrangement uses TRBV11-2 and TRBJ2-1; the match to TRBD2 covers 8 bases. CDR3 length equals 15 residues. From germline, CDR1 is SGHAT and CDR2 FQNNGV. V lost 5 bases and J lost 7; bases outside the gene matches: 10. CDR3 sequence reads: CASSPSGGGGNEQFF. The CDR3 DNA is TGTGCCAGCAGCCCCAGCGGGGGAGGGGGGAATGAGCAGTTCTTC.

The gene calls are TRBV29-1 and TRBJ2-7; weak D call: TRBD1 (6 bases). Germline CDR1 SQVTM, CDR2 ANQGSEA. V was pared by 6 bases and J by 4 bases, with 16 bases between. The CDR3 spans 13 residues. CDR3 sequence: CSVLPDRPYEQYF. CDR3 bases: TGCAGCGTCTTACCCGACAGGCCTTACGAGCAGTACTTC.

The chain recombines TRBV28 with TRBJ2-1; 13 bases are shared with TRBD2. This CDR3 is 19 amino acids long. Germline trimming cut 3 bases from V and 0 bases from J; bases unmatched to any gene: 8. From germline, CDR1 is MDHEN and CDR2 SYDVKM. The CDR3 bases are TGTGCCAGCAGTTTCCCCGGGACTAGCGGGAAGAGCTCCTACAATGAGCAGTTCTTC. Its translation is CASSFPGTSGKSSYNEQFF. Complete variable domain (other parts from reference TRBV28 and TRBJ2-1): DVKVTQSSRYLVKRTGEKVFLECVQDMDHENMFWYRQDPGLGLRLIYFSYDVKMKEKGDIPEGYSVSREKKERFSLILESASTNQTSMYLCASSFPGTSGKSSYNEQFFGPGTRLTVL.

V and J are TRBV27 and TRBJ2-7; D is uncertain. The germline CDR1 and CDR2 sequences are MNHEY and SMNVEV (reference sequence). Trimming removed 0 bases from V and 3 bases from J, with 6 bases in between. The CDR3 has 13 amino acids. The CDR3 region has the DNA TGTGCCAGCAGTTTATCCACAATCTACGAGCAGTACTTC. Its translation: CASSLSTIYEQYF.